The next 21 T cell receptor beta chains were all read from a single sample in a study of shared clonotypes between healthy human individuals. Here immunoSEQ multiplex PCR was the method, and the copy in TCRdb shows in-frame clones only, minus some. The sample has more than 1,200,000 clones, roughly 98.5% seen once. Sequenced sample: naive CD4+ T cells sorted from blood. Sample subset: CD45RA+ positively selected. The receptors here all came from a man younger than 45 in good health.

The chain couples TRBV4-1 to TRBJ2-7; possibly TRBD1 for D (6 bases). This CDR3 has 13 amino acids. Trimming left V 2 bases short and J 3 bases short, with 8 bases between. Germline V CDR1 and CDR2: MGHRA, YSYEKL. The CDR3 nucleotides are TGCGCCAGCAGCCAAACAGGGCTCTACGAGCAGTACTTC. Its translation is CASSQTGLYEQYF.

The genes are TRBV27 and TRBJ2-7, with 10 bases aligning to TRBD2. There are 18 residues in the CDR3. V shed 0 bases and J 4 bases; nucleotides not matched to a gene: 12. Germline values: CDR1 MNHEY, CDR2 SMNVEV (reference sequence). The CDR3 here is CASSLSYPSLTSGYEQYF. CDR3 DNA: TGTGCCAGCAGTTTATCGTATCCAAGCCTGACTAGCGGGTACGAGCAGTACTTC.

The DNA for the CDR3 is TGTGCCAGCAGCTTCGTCGCGGGCCCCACCGGGGAGCTGTTTTTT. It specifies CASSFVAGPTGELFF. The rearrangement links TRBV5-8 to TRBJ2-2, with D maybe TRBD2 (5 bases). Germline V gene sequence: CDR1 SGHTS, CDR2 YDEGEE. The ends were cut back, 2 bases at V and 4 bases at J, with 12 bases in the middle. The CDR3 covers 15 residues.

The chain couples TRBV30 to TRBJ2-5; D gene unclear. CDR1 is GTSNPN, CDR2 SVGIG, per germline (reference sequence). The CDR3 runs 11 residues. V was clipped by 4 bases and J by 4 bases, with 7 bases between them. CDR3 region: CAWMWGETQYF. The DNA of the CDR3 is TGTGCCTGGATGTGGGGAGAGACCCAGTACTTC.

The V gene is TRBV30, the J gene TRBJ1-4; weak D call: TRBD1 (6 bases). The ends were cut back, 4 bases at V and 1 base at J, with 16 bases in the middle. The germline V gene has CDR1 GTSNPN and CDR2 SVGIG (reference sequence). The CDR3 loop spans 16 amino acids. CDR3 amino acids: CAWTPTGWRTNEKLFF. Here the CDR3 DNA reads TGTGCCTGGACTCCCACAGGGTGGCGAACTAATGAAAAACTGTTTTTT.

V gene TRBV2 combines with J gene TRBJ1-1; D possibly corresponds to TRBD1 (5 bases). The CDR3 consists of 15 residues. The V and J ends lost 7 bases and 3 bases respectively, with 18 bases between them. Germline assignment: CDR1 SNHLY and CDR2 FYNNEI. CDR3 DNA sequence: TGTGCCAGCACTGGGGACGTGACAGCTTACACTGAAGCTTTCTTT. Amino acid sequence: CASTGDVTAYTEAFF.

The chain links TRBV19 to TRBJ2-3; 10 bases are a match to TRBD1. J was trimmed by 5 bases and V by 2 bases; bases with no gene match: 10. CDR1 LNHDA and CDR2 SQIVND come from the germline V gene (reference sequence). This CDR3 has 17 amino acids. CDR3 nucleotides: TGTGCCAGTAGTATAACATCGGGGACAGGGGCCGGAGATACGCAGTATTTT. This sequence encodes CASSITSGTGAGDTQYF. Full variable domain (missing parts from reference TRBV19 and TRBJ2-3): DGGITQSPKYLFRKEGQNVTLSCEQNLNHDAMYWYRQDPGQGLRLIYYSQIVNDFQKGDIAEGYSVSREKKESFPLTVTSAQKNPTAFYLCASSITSGTGAGDTQYFGPGTRLTVL.

V usage is TRBV9 and J usage is TRBJ2-1, with TRBD2 matching 12 bases. This CDR3 spans 16 amino acids. Looked up from germline, CDR1 is SGDLS and CDR2 is YYNGEE. The V segment lost 4 bases and the J segment 8 bases; nucleotides outside the gene matches: 10. The CDR3 loop is CASSPRLAGALYEQFF. DNA of the CDR3: TGTGCCAGCAGCCCCAGACTAGCGGGAGCTCTATATGAGCAGTTCTTC. The full variable domain, with the rest looked up from reference TRBV9 and TRBJ2-1, is DSGVTQTPKHLITATGQRVTLRCSPRSGDLSVYWYQQSLDQGLQFLIQYYNGEERAKGNILERFSAQQFPDLHSELNLSSLELGDSALYFCASSPRLAGALYEQFFGPGTRLTVL.

The chain carries TRBV4-3 and TRBJ2-2, with TRBD1 matching 9 bases. This CDR3 spans 17 amino acids. The V gene end was trimmed by 2 bases and the J gene end by 4 bases; junction bases not matched to a gene: 8. Germline assignment: CDR1 LGHNA and CDR2 YSLEER. CDR3 sequence reads: CASSQFGQGMGTGELFF. CDR3 in DNA: TGCGCCAGCAGCCAATTCGGACAGGGGATGGGCACCGGGGAGCTGTTTTTT.

The chain carries TRBV5-4 and TRBJ2-6, with 14 bases matching TRBD2. The CDR3 is 20 amino acids. V gave up 3 bases and J gave up 2 bases; unmatched junction bases: 10. Per the germline V gene, CDR1 is SGHNT and CDR2 is YYREEE (reference sequence). Here the CDR3 reads CASSSRLAGGQRPGANVLTF. CDR3 DNA: TGTGCCAGCAGCTCAAGACTAGCGGGAGGGCAGAGGCCTGGGGCCAACGTCCTGACTTTC.

The rearrangement joins TRBV10-2 to TRBJ2-5; TRBD2 matches 9 bases. Germline-derived CDR1 and CDR2 are WSHSY and SAAADI. V gave up 10 bases and J gave up 3 bases; unmatched junction bases: 9. This CDR3 has 14 amino acids. The CDR3 DNA is TGCGCCACTAGGCGTGGGACTAGCAAAGAGACCCAGTACTTC. Protein sequence: CATRRGTSKETQYF.

The gene calls are TRBV19 and TRBJ1-2, with a weak D call TRBD1 (6 bases). CDR3 length: 14 residues. Trimming pared 7 bases from V and 7 bases from J, leaving 19 bases between. Germline CDR1 reads LNHDA; CDR2 reads SQIVND (reference sequence). This CDR3 reads CASNFRTAGSGYTF. CDR3 in DNA: TGTGCCAGTAATTTCAGGACAGCAGGTAGTGGCTACACCTTC. Drawing the rest from reference TRBV19 and TRBJ1-2, the complete variable domain is DGGITQSPKYLFRKEGQNVTLSCEQNLNHDAMYWYRQDPGQGLRLIYYSQIVNDFQKGDIAEGYSVSREKKESFPLTVTSAQKNPTAFYLCASNFRTAGSGYTFGSGTRLTVV.

CDR3 in amino acids: CASSMGLVTDEQYF. CDR3 nucleotide sequence: TGCGCCAGCAGCATGGGACTAGTCACGGACGAGCAGTACTTC. This rearrangement joins TRBV5-1 to TRBJ2-7; 8 bases line up with TRBD2. CDR1 and CDR2 from the germline V gene are SGHRS and YFSETQ. V lost 4 bases, J lost 5 bases, and 8 bases stayed unmatched. There are 14 residues in the CDR3.

This chain uses TRBV5-1 with TRBJ2-2; D is possibly TRBD2 (6 bases). Germline CDR1 and CDR2: SGHRS and YFSETQ. With 2 bases removed from V and 6 bases from J, the gap between germline ends came to 11 bases. The CDR3 loop spans 14 amino acids. CDR3 sequence: CASSFLGGPGELFF. Written as DNA, the CDR3 is TGCGCCAGCAGCTTTCTCGGGGGACCCGGGGAGCTGTTTTTT.

The V gene is TRBV28, the J gene TRBJ1-5; perhaps TRBD1 as D (6 bases). Germline-derived CDR1 and CDR2 are MDHEN and SYDVKM. V was cut by 4 bases and J by 9 bases, with 10 bases left in between. The CDR3 has 12 residues. CDR3 in amino acids: CASSYRVRPQHF. DNA of the CDR3: TGTGCCAGCAGTTACAGGGTTCGGCCCCAGCATTTT.

With respect to this clone: Additional DNA sequences in this sample encode the identical CDR3. V usage is TRBV7-9 and J usage is TRBJ1-2; tentative D call: TRBD1 (6 bases). V lost 0 bases, J lost 4 bases, and 6 bases lay in between. Germline V gene data show CDR1 as SEHNR and CDR2 as FQNEAQ (reference sequence). CDR3 length: 13 amino acids. The CDR3 DNA reads as TGTGCCAGCAGCTTAGCGGACAGCTATGGCTACACCTTC. It specifies CASSLADSYGYTF. Filled out from reference TRBV7-9 and TRBJ1-2, the complete variable domain reads DTGVSQNPRHKITKRGQNVTFRCDPISEHNRLYWYRQTLGQGPEFLTYFQNEAQLEKSRLLSDRFSAERPKGSFSTLEIQRTEQGDSAMYLCASSLADSYGYTFGSGTRLTVV.

The gene calls are TRBV28 and TRBJ1-2; D gene unclear. Trimming took off 6 bases at V and 2 bases at J, with 10 bases between the two ends. In germline, CDR1 is MDHEN, CDR2 SYDVKM. The CDR3 length is 13 residues. The DNA for the CDR3 is TGTGCCAGCAGCTCAGGAGACAACTATGGCTACACCTTC. Translation: CASSSGDNYGYTF.

This chain links TRBV7-2 with TRBJ1-2; D unclear. The CDR3 loop spans 13 amino acids. V was pared by 1 base and J by 5 bases, with 8 bases between. Germline V CDR1 and CDR2: SGHTA, FQGNSA. CDR3 amino acids: CASSLGTEYGYTF. Here the CDR3 DNA reads TGTGCCAGCAGCTTAGGTACCGAGTATGGCTACACCTTC.

The chain combines TRBV2 with TRBJ1-1; D call uncertain. CDR3 length: 11 amino acids. V was pared by 7 bases and J by 3 bases, with 6 bases between. In germline, CDR1 is SNHLY, CDR2 FYNNEI. CDR3 sequence (DNA): TGTGCCAGCATCCGGGACACTGAAGCTTTCTTT. Residues: CASIRDTEAFF.

As regards this clone: Compared with germline, one end of the junction differs, possibly owing to a read error. This chain links TRBV28 with TRBJ2-7, with D possibly matching TRBD1 (5 bases). This CDR3 comprises 11 residues. Per the germline V gene, CDR1 is MDHEN and CDR2 is SYDVKM. The CDR3 here is CASSRDSIKDF. The CDR3 DNA reads as TGTGCCAGCAGTCGAGACAGTATTAAAGACTTC.

This clone was seen only once. The chain links TRBV27 to TRBJ1-2, with D uncertain. Deletions cut 8 bases from V and 3 bases from J, with 19 bases between. Germline lookup yields CDR1 MNHEY and CDR2 SMNVEV (reference sequence). CDR3 length: 15 amino acids. As DNA, the CDR3 is TGTGCCAGCCGTGCCCTGTTACTGTCGGACTATGGCTACACCTTC. It is translated as CASRALLLSDYGYTF.